This is a list of T cell receptor beta chains from one sample in a study of T cells in Graves' hyperthyroidism and ophthalmopathy. TCRdb passed the multiplex PCR reads through MiXCR, listing each CDR3 protein once. Among some 600,000 distinct CDR3 sequences listed, roughly 14% were seen once. The sample comprised blood. These receptors were collected from a woman aged 30 to 39 with Graves' hyperthyroidism that later progressed to Graves' ophthalmopathy. Both conserved end residues are part of each CDR3. A D gene is named only where the DNA matches it firmly. Clone size is given for some rows only: seen once, a few or many times, or a class if the clone is expanded.

cdr3_nt cdr3_aa cdr3_length d_call j_call clone_size v_call
TGTGCCAGCAGTTTTAGGGGCGAGCAGTACTTC CASSFRGEQYF 11 NA TRBJ2-7 many TRBV28
TGTGCCAGCAGTTCCCTAAGGCAGTCCTACGAGCAGTACTTC CASSSLRQSYEQYF 14 NA TRBJ2-7 many TRBV27
TGTGCCAGCAGCTTAGGGGCCGGGACTAGCAGATACAATGAGCAGTTCTTC CASSLGAGTSRYNEQFF 17 TRBD2 TRBJ2-1 many TRBV7-2
TGTGCCATCAGTGAAGCAGCAACTAATGAAAAACTGTTTTTT CAISEAATNEKLFF 14 NA TRBJ1-4 many TRBV10-3
TGTGCCACCAGTGATTTGCCAGGGTTCGGAGAGACCCAGTACTTC CATSDLPGFGETQYF 15 NA TRBJ2-5 few TRBV24-1
TGTGCCTGGGTAGCGTATAGCACAGATACGCAGTATTTT CAWVAYSTDTQYF 13 NA TRBJ2-3 once TRBV30
TGTGCCAGCAGCCCGCGACAGGGGCCTATGAACACTGAAGCTTTCTTT CASSPRQGPMNTEAFF 16 TRBD1 TRBJ1-1 many TRBV5-6
TGTGCCAGCAGCGTAGGTGGCGGGGAGCTGTTTTTT CASSVGGGELFF 12 NA TRBJ2-2 few TRBV9
TGTGCCAGCAGCCAAGGACTAGGAGGGTTTTACAATGAGCAGTTCTTC CASSQGLGGFYNEQFF 16 NA TRBJ2-1 many TRBV3-1
TGTGCCAGCTCACCAGGGACAGATGAAAAACTGTTTTTT CASSPGTDEKLFF 13 TRBD1 TRBJ1-4 many TRBV18
TGTGCCAGCAGCCCCCGGGAGCCGTACCAAGAGACCCAGTACTTC CASSPREPYQETQYF 15 NA TRBJ2-5 few TRBV5-6
TGTGCCACCAGTGGAACCGGGACAGGGGGGGTCGAGCAGTACTTC CATSGTGTGGVEQYF 15 TRBD1 TRBJ2-7 many TRBV24-1
TGTGCCAGCAGCTTAGGGGGACTATCCTACGAGCAGTACTTC CASSLGGLSYEQYF 14 TRBD2 TRBJ2-7 few TRBV11-3
TGCAGTGCTAAGGCTGGAGACGAGCAGTACTTC CSAKAGDEQYF 11 NA TRBJ2-7 many TRBV20-1
TGTGCCAGCTCAGGAGTAAGGATAACCCAGTACTTC CASSGVRITQYF 12 NA TRBJ2-5 many TRBV2
TGTGCCAGCACATTAGCGGGATACCGGGGGGAGACCCAGTACTTC CASTLAGYRGETQYF 15 TRBD2 TRBJ2-5 many TRBV12-3/TRBV12-4
TGTGCCAGCAGCCCTCTTGATTCACCCCTCCACTTT CASSPLDSPLHF 12 NA TRBJ1-6 many TRBV5-6
TGTGCCAGCAGTTCCCAGCGGGCCTCCTACAATGAGCAGTTCTTC CASSSQRASYNEQFF 15 NA TRBJ2-1 few TRBV6-1
TGTGCCAGCAGCCCGGGACACCAAGAGACCCAGTACTTC CASSPGHQETQYF 13 NA TRBJ2-5 many TRBV11-1
TGCAGCGTTGAACGTCCGGGGGGCGGAATATACGAGCAGTACTTC CSVERPGGGIYEQYF 15 NA TRBJ2-7 many TRBV29-1
TGTGCCAGCAGTTGGGATTTGGGGGACAATGAGCAGTTCTTC CASSWDLGDNEQFF 14 NA TRBJ2-1 many TRBV12-3/TRBV12-4
TGTGCCAGCAGCCGCGGCAATGAGCAGTTCTTC CASSRGNEQFF 11 NA TRBJ2-1 many TRBV19
TGTGCCAGCAGAGGGGAGGGCGTAGCCACCGGGGAGCTGTTTTTT CASRGEGVATGELFF 15 TRBD2 TRBJ2-2 many TRBV2
TGTGCCAGCAGCTTGGGCGGAACCGTCACTTACGAGCAGTACTTC CASSLGGTVTYEQYF 15 NA TRBJ2-7 many TRBV11-2
TGTGCCAGCAGTTTAGCGGATGATACTGAAGCTTTCTTT CASSLADDTEAFF 13 NA TRBJ1-1 many TRBV12-3/TRBV12-4
TGTGCCAGCAGGAAGGGGGTCGTGGGAGTCTACGAGCAGTACTTC CASRKGVVGVYEQYF 15 NA TRBJ2-7 many TRBV2
TGTGCCACCAGTGACTGGTACAATGAGCAGTTCTTC CATSDWYNEQFF 12 NA TRBJ2-1 many TRBV24-1
TGTGCCAGCAGTCGGACAGGGGTGAACCCTGGGGCCAACGTCCTGACTTTC CASSRTGVNPGANVLTF 17 TRBD1 TRBJ2-6 many TRBV27
TGTGCCTGGACCCTGAGCGAAGGGGCCCAGTACTTC CAWTLSEGAQYF 12 NA TRBJ2-5 many TRBV30
TGTGCCAGCAGCCAAGAAAAGGGTAGAAGACGGGTCGGTGAAGCTTTCTTT CASSQEKGRRRVGEAFF 17 NA TRBJ1-1 few TRBV14
TGCAGCGTGCCACCGGGACACGTGTACCAAGAGACCCAGTACTTC CSVPPGHVYQETQYF 15 NA TRBJ2-5 many TRBV29-1
TGTGCCAGCAGTCGGACGGACATGGGGTTAAGGGTGAAATCCACTGAAGCTTTCTTT CASSRTDMGLRVKSTEAFF 19 NA TRBJ1-1 many TRBV27
TGTGCCAGCAGCAAGAGGGGTTTGGACCTCTCTGGGGCCAACGTCCTGACTTTC CASSKRGLDLSGANVLTF 18 NA TRBJ2-6 many TRBV12-3/TRBV12-4
TGTGCCAGTACCACGGAGGGGTGGTTTAGCAATCAGCCCCAGCATTTT CASTTEGWFSNQPQHF 16 NA TRBJ1-5 many TRBV19
TGCAGTGCTAGGCGGGGGGCCACCTCCTACAATGAGCAGTTCTTC CSARRGATSYNEQFF 15 TRBD2 TRBJ2-1 many TRBV20-1
TGTGCCAGCAGGGCGGCAGGGAGTGATGGCTACACCTTC CASRAAGSDGYTF 13 NA TRBJ1-2 NA TRBV25-1
TGTGCCAGCAGTTCAGCGACAGGGGGATTCACTGAAGCTTTCTTT CASSSATGGFTEAFF 15 TRBD1 TRBJ1-1 many TRBV6-1